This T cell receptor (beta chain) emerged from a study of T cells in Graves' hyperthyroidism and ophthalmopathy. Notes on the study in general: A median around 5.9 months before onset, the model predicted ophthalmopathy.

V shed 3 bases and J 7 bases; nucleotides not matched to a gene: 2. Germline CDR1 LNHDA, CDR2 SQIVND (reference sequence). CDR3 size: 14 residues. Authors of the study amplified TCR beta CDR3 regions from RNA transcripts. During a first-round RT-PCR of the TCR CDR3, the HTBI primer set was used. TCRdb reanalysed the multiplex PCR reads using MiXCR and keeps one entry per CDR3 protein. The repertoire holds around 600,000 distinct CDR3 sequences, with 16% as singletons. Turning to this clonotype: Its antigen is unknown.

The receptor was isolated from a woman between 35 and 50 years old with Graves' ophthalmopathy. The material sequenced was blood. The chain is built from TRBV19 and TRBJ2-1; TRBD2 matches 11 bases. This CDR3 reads CASSISGRANEQFF. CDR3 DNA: TGTGCCAGTAGTATTAGCGGGAGGGCGAATGAGCAGTTCTTC. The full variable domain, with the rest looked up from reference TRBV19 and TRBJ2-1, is DGGITQSPKYLFRKEGQNVTLSCEQNLNHDAMYWYRQDPGQGLRLIYYSQIVNDFQKGDIAEGYSVSREKKESFPLTVTSAQKNPTAFYLCASSISGRANEQFFGPGTRLTVL.